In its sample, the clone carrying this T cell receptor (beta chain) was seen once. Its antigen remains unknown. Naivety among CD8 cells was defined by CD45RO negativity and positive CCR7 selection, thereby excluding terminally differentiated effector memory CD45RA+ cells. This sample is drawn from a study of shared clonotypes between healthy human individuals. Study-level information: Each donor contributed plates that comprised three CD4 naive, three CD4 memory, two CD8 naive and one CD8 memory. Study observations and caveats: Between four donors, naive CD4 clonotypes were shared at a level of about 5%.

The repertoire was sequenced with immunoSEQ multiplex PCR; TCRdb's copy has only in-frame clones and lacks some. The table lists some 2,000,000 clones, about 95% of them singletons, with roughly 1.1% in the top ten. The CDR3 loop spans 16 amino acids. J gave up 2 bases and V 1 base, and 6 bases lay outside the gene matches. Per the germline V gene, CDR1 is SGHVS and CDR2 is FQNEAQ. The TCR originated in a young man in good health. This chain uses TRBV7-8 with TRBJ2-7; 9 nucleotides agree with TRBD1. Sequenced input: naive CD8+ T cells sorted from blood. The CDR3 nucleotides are TGTGCCAGCAGCTTAGTTTGGGACAGGGACACCTACGAGCAGTACTTC. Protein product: CASSLVWDRDTYEQYF.